The T cell receptor (beta chain) described here comes from a study of OX40 agonist ivuxolimab in advanced cancers. The overall study: Participants, 80% to 90% male, averaged roughly 60 years of age, ranging from about 23 to 85. Three patients responded partially, comprising one with hepatocellular carcinoma and two with cutaneous melanoma. The study, taken as a whole, reports: Some of the nonresponding patients also showed low levels of normalized T-cell clonal expansion.

Peripheral blood came from all dose cohorts at three timepoints. This clone was detected once. What it recognizes is unknown. The V and J ends lost 0 bases and 7 bases respectively, with 22 bases between them. This CDR3 region has 17 residues. Repertoires were generated with immunoSEQ multiplex PCR, while TCRdb's copy carries only in-frame clones and drops some. The repertoire holds 60,000 to 75,000 clones, with roughly 80% as singletons. The sequence came from an adult with an advanced solid tumor such as melanoma, head and neck, liver or kidney cancer. The specimen was CD4+ or CD8+ T cells sorted from blood, collected in a trial of the OX40 agonist ivuxolimab. The chain links TRBV23-1 to TRBJ2-7, with D possibly TRBD2 on 7 matching bases. TRBV23-1 is sorted into the ORF group, with uncertain function. The CDR3 nucleotides read TGCGCCAGCAGTCAATCTGGGGGGGGCAGGGTGAAAACTGAGCAGTACTTC. It specifies CASSQSGGGRVKTEQYF.